These T cell receptor beta chains were read from a single sample in a study of OX40 agonist ivuxolimab in advanced cancers. Using immunoSEQ multiplex PCR, the repertoire was profiled, and TCRdb retains in-frame clones only, with some absent. The sample shows tens of thousands of clones, roughly 91% of them seen only once. Sequencing used CD4+ or CD8+ T cells sorted from blood, obtained in a trial of the OX40 agonist ivuxolimab. The receptor source for this set is an adult with an advanced solid tumor such as melanoma, head and neck, liver or kidney cancer. CDR3s include the opening cysteine and the closing phenylalanine or tryptophan. A D gene is named only where the DNA matches it firmly. Not every row has a clone size; where given, it reads once, few, many or a size class.

V	size	J	D	CDR3	DNA
TRBV5-4	once	TRBJ2-1	TRBD1	CASSLTGGTYNEQFF	TGTGCCAGCAGCTTGACAGGGGGCACCTACAATGAGCAGTTCTTC
TRBV5-6	.	TRBJ2-5	TRBD1	CASSATTGVETQYF	TGTGCCAGCAGCGCCACGACAGGGGTAGAGACCCAGTACTTC
TRBV2	.	TRBJ2-5	.	CASNYLGGETQYF	TGTGCCAGCAACTACCTAGGAGGAGAGACCCAGTACTTC
TRBV18	.	TRBJ2-1	.	CATGGLYNEQFF	TGTGCCACCGGAGGTCTTTACAATGAGCAGTTCTTC
TRBV7-2	.	TRBJ1-4	.	CASSQPTNEKLFF	TGTGCCAGCAGTCAGCCAACTAATGAAAAACTGTTTTTT
TRBV10-3	.	TRBJ1-3	.	CAIRSRGSGNTIYF	TGTGCCATCAGATCCAGGGGTTCGGGAAACACCATATATTTT
TRBV10-3	.	TRBJ2-1	TRBD2	CAISEGLAGPQNEQFF	TGTGCCATCAGTGAGGGACTAGCGGGACCTCAAAATGAGCAGTTCTTC
TRBV7-2	once	TRBJ2-7	TRBD2	CASSLMSLGLAEYEQYF	TGTGCCAGCAGCTTAATGTCCCTAGGACTAGCGGAATACGAGCAGTACTTC
TRBV9	once	TRBJ2-2	.	CASSPTPLGTGELFF	TGTGCCAGCAGCCCGACTCCCTTAGGCACCGGGGAGCTGTTTTTT
TRBV30	.	TRBJ2-2	.	CAWNRGMLNTGELFF	TGTGCCTGGAACAGAGGAATGTTAAACACCGGGGAGCTGTTTTTT
TRBV7-9	.	TRBJ2-5	.	CASSSLAQETQYF	TGTGCCAGCAGCTCCCTAGCGCAAGAGACCCAGTACTTC
TRBV27	.	TRBJ2-7	TRBD2	CASSLRREGGEQYF	TGTGCCAGCAGTTTAAGGCGGGAGGGAGGCGAGCAGTACTTC
TRBV28	once	TRBJ1-2	TRBD1	CASREGGRTGVSGYTF	TGTGCCAGCAGGGAGGGAGGACGGACAGGGGTATCTGGCTACACCTTC
TRBV30	few	TRBJ1-1	TRBD1	CAWSAGQGWTEAFF	TGTGCCTGGAGTGCCGGACAGGGTTGGACTGAAGCTTTCTTT
TRBV19	.	TRBJ2-7	.	CASSKSVRESHEQYF	TGTGCCAGTAGTAAGTCGGTCCGGGAATCCCACGAGCAGTACTTC
TRBV9	.	TRBJ2-3	TRBD2	CASSYTSGVTDTQYF	TGTGCCAGCAGCTATACTAGCGGGGTCACAGATACGCAGTATTTT
TRBV10-3	.	TRBJ2-5	.	CAISGGADQETQYF	TGTGCCATCAGTGGGGGTGCGGATCAAGAGACCCAGTACTTC
TRBV6-5	.	TRBJ1-1	.	CASSRTPMNTEAFF	TGTGCCAGCAGCCGGACACCCATGAACACTGAAGCTTTCTTT
TRBV6-5	.	TRBJ2-7	TRBD1	CASRTTGGEQYF	TGTGCCAGCAGAACCACAGGGGGCGAGCAGTACTTC
TRBV11-3	.	TRBJ2-2	TRBD2	CASSLTIRLAANTGELFF	TGTGCCAGCAGCTTGACGATTCGACTAGCCGCGAACACCGGGGAGCTGTTTTTT
TRBV10-3	.	TRBJ2-2	TRBD1	CAIGDRGFTGELFF	TGTGCCATCGGCGACAGGGGGTTCACCGGGGAGCTGTTTTTT
TRBV11-2	.	TRBJ2-5	.	CASSPTHTSQETQYF	TGTGCCAGCAGCCCTACGCACACCAGCCAAGAGACCCAGTACTTC
TRBV6-5	.	TRBJ1-4	.	CASSRATNEKLFF	TGTGCCAGCAGTAGGGCAACTAATGAAAAACTGTTTTTT
TRBV4-1	few	TRBJ2-7	TRBD2	CASSHGTSGYEQYF	TGCGCCAGCAGCCACGGGACTAGCGGCTACGAGCAGTACTTC
TRBV28	.	TRBJ1-4	TRBD1	CASSLGGQRGYEKLFF	TGTGCCAGCAGTTTAGGGGGACAGCGAGGATATGAAAAACTGTTTTTT
TRBV2	.	TRBJ2-5	.	CASREGETQYF	TGTGCCAGCAGGGAAGGAGAGACCCAGTACTTC
TRBV28	.	TRBJ2-3	TRBD2	CASSFPFGLAGRTDTQYF	TGTGCCAGCAGTTTCCCCTTCGGACTAGCGGGCCGCACAGATACGCAGTATTTT
TRBV28	.	TRBJ1-5	.	CASSLWGIGQPQHF	TGTGCCAGCAGTTTATGGGGAATAGGACAGCCCCAGCATTTT
TRBV30	once	TRBJ1-1	.	CAWSSFGGGTEAFF	TGTGCCTGGAGTAGCTTCGGGGGAGGGACTGAAGCTTTCTTT
TRBV7-2	.	TRBJ1-2	.	CASSYSAGLDGYTF	TGTGCCAGCAGTTATTCTGCAGGGCTGGATGGCTACACCTTC
TRBV28	.	TRBJ2-7	.	CASSLERGYEQYF	TGTGCCAGCAGTTTAGAGAGGGGCTACGAGCAGTACTTC
TRBV9	.	TRBJ2-3	TRBD2	CASSVGLADSTDTQYF	TGTGCCAGCAGCGTAGGACTAGCGGATAGCACAGATACGCAGTATTTT
TRBV28	.	TRBJ1-4	.	CASSAAGRRAGEKLFF	TGTGCCAGCAGTGCCGCGGGACGCAGGGCTGGGGAAAAACTGTTTTTT
TRBV30	.	TRBJ1-4	.	CAWTESATNEKLFF	TGTGCCTGGACCGAGAGTGCAACTAATGAAAAACTGTTTTTT
TRBV6-6	.	TRBJ2-3	TRBD1	CASSYERGPDTQYF	TGTGCCAGCAGTTACGAAAGGGGGCCAGATACGCAGTATTTT
TRBV20-1	.	TRBJ2-4	.	CCAPAKNIQYF	TGCTGTGCACCGGCCAAAAACATTCAGTACTTC
TRBV6-1	once	TRBJ1-2	.	CASSERDRANYGYTF	TGTGCCAGCAGTGAAAGGGACCGAGCTAACTATGGCTACACCTTC
TRBV5-1	few	TRBJ2-7	.	CASRGRGQSYEQYF	TGCGCCAGCAGGGGGAGAGGGCAGTCCTACGAGCAGTACTTC
TRBV18	.	TRBJ1-5	TRBD1	CASSPRTGANVNQPQHF	TGTGCCAGCTCACCACGGACAGGGGCGAATGTTAATCAGCCCCAGCATTTT
TRBV6-6	.	TRBJ2-5	.	CASSYMGQETQYF	TGTGCCAGCAGTTACATGGGGCAAGAGACCCAGTACTTC
TRBV6-5	few	TRBJ1-2	.	CASSPPGAYGYTF	TGTGCCAGCAGCCCTCCGGGGGCTTATGGCTACACCTTC